This TCR beta chain was captured in a study of T cells in Graves' hyperthyroidism and ophthalmopathy (dated by TCRdb to the late 2010s). With regard to the full study: Peripheral blood samples were taken at the time of initial diagnosis, prior to any treatment. The paper reports TCR Vbeta CDR3 sequencing of approximately 140 peripheral blood samples: over 40 ophthalmopathy, approximately 74 hyperthyroidism and around 17 progressor patients. The 100 or so discovery patients were randomly divided into training and test sets at a 7:3 ratio. Once sampling was done, hyperthyroidism patients were given methimazole at a starting dose of 30 mg daily, whereas ophthalmopathy patients were given high-dose intravenous methylprednisolone. The study also compared thyroid tissue and blood T-cell repertoires from a handful of Graves' hyperthyroidism patients. Prospective prediction of ophthalmopathy was tested in an independent validation cohort consisting of about 19 hyperthyroidism patients and over 15 patients who later progressed to ophthalmopathy. A discovery cohort of 95 to 100 patients, roughly 45 with Graves' ophthalmopathy and about 60 with stable Graves' hyperthyroidism, was used to find distinguishing TCR V-J signatures. What the work shows at the level of the full study, not this receptor alone: During validation, the model predicted progression to ophthalmopathy a median of around six months ahead of onset, with approximately 71% sensitivity and less than 85% specificity. In cross-validation, a model built on a 13 V-J signature told ophthalmopathy apart from stable hyperthyroidism with 87.88% sensitivity and around 81% specificity, and in testing the same model reached 80%/75%. No statistical method was used to fix the sample size in advance, and group allocation was not hidden from the investigators. Most expanded thyroid clonotypes (frequency above 0.001) were also detected in blood, a finding suggesting that blood repertoires may reflect thyroid immune responses.

Amplification of TCR beta CDR3 regions was carried out from RNA transcripts. The first round of RT-PCR for the TCR CDR3 was performed with the HTBI primer set and the Qiagen OneStep RT-PCR kit. A second multiplex PCR round built the libraries, followed by size selection and purification. Libraries were sequenced paired-end with 100 bp reads on an Illumina HiSeq2000. The paper's data handling went like this. Raw data were processed with SOAPnuke, discarding reads with adapters, uncalled bases, mean Phred below 15, or no exact constant-primer or identifier match. High-quality paired reads were merged with COPE v1.2.5, and unique nucleotide sequences were defined as clonotypes. MiTCR v1.1 was used to align clonotypes to the IMGT TRBV, TRBD and TRBJ reference segments. The analysis included only V-J combinations with a frequency above 0.0001, which together covered over 98% of the repertoires. A TCS score was defined as the ratio of F50 (clonal expansion) to E x V (chaos), with BLOSUM62-based TCRdist applied between CDR3 peptides within each V-J. Welch's t-statistics and random forest reduced roughly 500 V-J features to around 14, which were used in a naive Bayes classifier (R e1071). TCRdb redid the processing of the public reads, applying fastp at Q25 and MiXCR, and retained in-frame beta chains. Every entry covers one CDR3 protein and lists the most common genes and DNA from its rows. The V and J calls shown here were made by TCRdb, not taken from the authors' results. This sample is represented by about 640,000 distinct CDR3 sequences; around 20% of them were singletons. Clones ranked in the top ten supply about 34% of the sample.

Ophthalmopathy patients had moderately to severely active disease, with a Clinical Activity Score of 3 or more, a NOSPECS grade of 4 or more, and a disease duration of less than 3 months. The study excluded patients with uncontrolled infections, other autoimmune diseases, pregnancy or lactation. Diagnoses were established on the basis of clinical symptoms, serum thyroxine and TRAb, thyroid ultrasound, and orbital computed tomography. Ficoll-Paque density gradient centrifugation was used to isolate PBMCs from 8.5 to 10 ml of fresh peripheral blood. Trizol reagent was used to extract total RNA, and RNA quality was then checked on an Agilent 2100 Bioanalyzer. About this clonotype itself: It lacks a known antigen. Qualities for individual bases were not recorded, and no much larger clone is one base off.

The receptor was isolated from a man younger than 45 with Graves' ophthalmopathy. Sequenced material: blood.

CDR3 reads: CASSPRTELFF. The nucleotide sequence reads as follows: TGTGCCAGCAGTCCCCGGACAGAGCTGTTTTTT. The V and J segments used are TRBV28 and TRBJ2-2; a tentative D match to TRBD1 spans 5 bases. The germline V gene gives CDR1 as MDHEN and CDR2 as SYDVKM. Between the V and J ends, shortened by 5 bases and 11 bases respectively, the junction contains 9 bases. There are 11 amino acids in the CDR3, from cysteine to phenylalanine inclusive. Only the CDR3 DNA stays, 33 bases, in frame from base 1.